Below are 30 T cell receptor beta chains sequenced from a single sample in a study of blood T cell repertoires in COVID-19. Clones were sequenced by immunoSEQ multiplex PCR, and TCRdb holds only the in-frame ones, with some missing. This table holds about 320,000 clones, 80% to 90% found once. Sequencing was performed on PBMCs or T cells enriched from blood (not recorded which). All receptors come from a man aged 25-45 years who had recovered from COVID-19.

V gene TRBV6-1 combines with J gene TRBJ2-6, with D tentatively TRBD1 (6 bases). In germline, CDR1 is MNHNS, CDR2 SASEGT. This CDR3 is 17 amino acids long. The germline V and J ends were trimmed by 2 bases and 3 bases, with 14 bases remaining between them. CDR3 DNA sequence: TGTGCCAGCAGTGAAACTACAGGGAGAGGTGGGGCCAACGTCCTGACTTTC. Translated, it gives CASSETTGRGGANVLTF.

Here the CDR3 reads CASSPLGYTGNEQFF. In DNA, the CDR3 is TGTGCCAGCTCACCCCTTGGGTACACGGGGAATGAGCAGTTCTTC. The chain links TRBV18 to TRBJ2-1; perhaps TRBD2 as D (5 bases). The CDR3 has 15 residues. V lost 3 bases and J 7 bases, leaving 16 bases between the germline ends. Per the germline V gene, CDR1 is KGHSH and CDR2 is LQKENI.

This sequence joins TRBV11-2 and TRBJ1-5; D ambiguous. The ends were cut back, 2 bases at V and 3 bases at J, with 8 bases in the middle. Per the germline V gene, CDR1 is SGHAT and CDR2 is FQNNGV. The CDR3 spans 14 residues. The CDR3 DNA sequence: TGTGCCAGCAGCTTAATGGGAGCCAATCAGCCCCAGCATTTT. Encoded protein: CASSLMGANQPQHF.

This chain connects TRBV28 to TRBJ2-3; D may be TRBD2 (6 bases). The CDR3 totals 13 residues. CDR1 and CDR2 from the germline V gene are MDHEN and SYDVKM. Trimming pared 4 bases from V and 1 base from J, leaving 6 bases between. The CDR3 DNA follows: TGTGCCAGCAGTTGGGGGGGCACAGATACGCAGTATTTT. Translated: CASSWGGTDTQYF.

This clone showed up just a few times. The chain uses TRBV5-6 and TRBJ2-3; no firm D call. Germline CDR1 and CDR2: SGHDT and YYEEEE. Trimming pared 0 bases from V and 0 bases from J, leaving 5 bases between. The length of the CDR3 is 14 residues. For the CDR3, the DNA is TGTGCCAGCAGCTTGGGCAGGAGCACAGATACGCAGTATTTT. Amino acids: CASSLGRSTDTQYF. The variable domain in full, with the rest retrieved from reference TRBV5-6 and TRBJ2-3, is DAGVTQSPTHLIKTRGQQVTLRCSPKSGHDTVSWYQQALGQGPQFIFQYYEEEERQRGNFPDRFSGHQFPNYSSELNVNALLLGDSALYLCASSLGRSTDTQYFGPGTRLTVL.

This clone was detected a few times. V gene TRBV12-5 combines with J gene TRBJ1-5, with no clear D. The germline V gene has CDR1 LGHNT and CDR2 FRNRAP. Trimming cost V 2 bases and J 3 bases, with 2 bases left between them. The CDR3 loop spans 12 amino acids. For the CDR3, the DNA is TGTGCTAGTGGTTTGCTCAATCAGCCCCAGCATTTT. It is translated as CASGLLNQPQHF. Looking up the rest from reference TRBV12-5 and TRBJ1-5 gives the full variable domain: DARVTQTPRHKVTEMGQEVTMRCQPILGHNTVFWYRQTMMQGLELLAYFRNRAPLDDSGMPKDRFSAEMPDATLATLKIQPSEPRDSAVYFCASGLLNQPQHFGDGTRLSIL.

The chain combines TRBV10-1 with TRBJ1-1; D is unclear. CDR1 is WNHNN, CDR2 SYGVQD, per germline (reference sequence). The V and J ends lost 3 bases and 0 bases respectively, with 14 bases between them. The CDR3 runs 16 residues. CDR3: CASSDRLHPMNTEAFF. The CDR3, as DNA: TGCGCCAGCAGTGACAGGTTGCATCCTATGAACACTGAAGCTTTCTTT.

This rearrangement joins TRBV15 to TRBJ2-3; 7 bases map to TRBD1. With V trimmed by 10 bases and J by 0 bases, 10 bases remained unmatched. Germline assignment: CDR1 LNHNV and CDR2 YYDKDF (reference sequence). This CDR3 has 15 amino acids. This CDR3 is CASHRDRASTDTQYF. DNA for the CDR3: TGTGCCAGCCACCGGGACAGAGCAAGCACAGATACGCAGTATTTT.

This chain links TRBV30 with TRBJ2-7; possibly TRBD2 for D (6 bases). V lost 0 bases, J lost 2 bases, and 14 bases lay in between. Per germline, CDR1 GTSNPN and CDR2 SVGIG (reference sequence). The CDR3 covers 15 residues. Here the CDR3 DNA reads TGTGCCTGGAGTGTACCGGGGACTGTTACCTACGAGCAGTACTTC. It encodes CAWSVPGTVTYEQYF.

This chain joins TRBV3-1 (or the pseudogene TRBV3-2) and TRBJ2-3; 14 positions match TRBD2. CDR1 and CDR2 (germline): LGHDT, YNNKEL (reference sequence). The CDR3 is made up of 18 amino acids. V gave up 1 base and J gave up 3 bases; unmatched junction bases: 6. The chain's CDR3 is CASSQVKRLAGGTDTQYF. Here the CDR3 DNA reads TGTGCCAGCAGCCAAGTTAAGAGACTAGCGGGGGGGACAGATACGCAGTATTTT.

The chain combines TRBV7-3 with TRBJ2-4, with D unclear. Germline V gene sequence: CDR1 SGHTA, CDR2 FQGTGA. V shed 5 bases and J shed 6 bases, with 8 bases lying between them. This CDR3 is built from 12 residues. CDR3 in DNA: TGTGCCAGCAGCCACCGAGTAAACATTCAGTACTTC. This sequence encodes CASSHRVNIQYF.

The J gene is TRBJ2-7, the V gene TRBV11-2; D uncertain. Germline V gives CDR1 SGHAT, CDR2 FQNNGV. V lost 4 bases and J 7 bases, leaving 8 bases between the germline ends. The CDR3 totals 11 residues. CDR3 protein: CASSSGWEQYF. Written as DNA, the CDR3 is TGTGCCAGCAGCTCGGGTTGGGAGCAGTACTTC.

The gene calls are TRBV11-2 and TRBJ2-1; 9 bases agree with TRBD1. Trimming cost V 0 bases and J 10 bases; bases outside gene matches: 7. In germline, CDR1 is SGHAT, CDR2 FQNNGV. The CDR3 is made up of 15 amino acids. DNA of the CDR3: TGTGCCAGCAGCTTAGATCGACAGGGGGGTAAGGAGCAGTTCTTC. Its translation is CASSLDRQGGKEQFF. Together with reference TRBV11-2 and TRBJ2-1, the CDR3 gives the full variable domain: EAGVAQSPRYKIIEKRQSVAFWCNPISGHATLYWYQQILGQGPKLLIQFQNNGVVDDSQLPKDRFSAERLKGVDSTLKIQPAKLEDSAVYLCASSLDRQGGKEQFFGPGTRLTVL.

The chain combines TRBV28 with TRBJ1-1; the D is unclear. The CDR3 has 16 residues. V was pared by 0 bases and J by 2 bases, with 13 bases between. Germline loops: CDR1 MDHEN, CDR2 SYDVKM. The DNA of the CDR3 is TGTGCCAGCAGTTTATGGGGAGAGCAACCCAACACTGAAGCTTTCTTT. This sequence encodes CASSLWGEQPNTEAFF.

A few counts support this clone. This chain links TRBV5-4 with TRBJ1-4; tentative D call: TRBD1 (5 bases). With 4 bases removed from V and 5 bases from J, the gap between germline ends came to 9 bases. CDR1 and CDR2 (germline): SGHNT, YYREEE (reference sequence). This CDR3 has 13 residues. CDR3 nucleotides: TGTGCCAGCAGCCCCCAGGGAAATGAAAAACTGTTTTTT. Its translation: CASSPQGNEKLFF.

The gene calls are TRBV24-1 and TRBJ1-2; TRBD1 matches at 9 bases. After removal of 3 bases from V and 4 bases from J, the junction contained 8 bases not matched to a gene. CDR1 KGHDR and CDR2 SFDVKD come from the germline V gene. The CDR3 runs to 16 residues. As DNA, the CDR3 is TGTGCCACCAGTGATCCTACACAGGGGGCTGGCTATGGCTACACCTTC. The encoded protein is CATSDPTQGAGYGYTF.

For the CDR3, the DNA is TGTGCCAGCAGCGCGACAGGGGGAGACTATGGCTACACCTTC. It specifies CASSATGGDYGYTF. The V gene is TRBV9, the J gene TRBJ1-2, with TRBD1 matching over 9 bases. The CDR3 is made up of 14 amino acids. The V segment lost 3 bases and the J segment 3 bases; nucleotides outside the gene matches: 3. Germline V lookup: CDR1 SGDLS, CDR2 YYNGEE.

V usage is TRBV2 and J usage is TRBJ2-2; no definite D call. In germline, CDR1 is SNHLY, CDR2 FYNNEI. CDR3 length: 14 amino acids. V dropped 3 bases and J dropped 1 base, with 6 bases sitting between them. As DNA, the CDR3 is TGTGCCAGCAGTGAGTTCCAGAACACCGGGGAGCTGTTTTTT. Translated: CASSEFQNTGELFF.

This chain joins TRBV9 and TRBJ1-4, with 7 nucleotides matching TRBD1. Per germline, CDR1 SGDLS and CDR2 YYNGEE. This CDR3 comprises 15 residues. The V segment lost 3 bases and the J segment 6 bases; nucleotides outside the gene matches: 8. DNA for the CDR3: TGTGCCAGCAGCGCGGAGGGGGCATGGGATGAAAAACTGTTTTTT. As protein: CASSAEGAWDEKLFF.

The rearrangement links TRBV5-1 to TRBJ2-1; the match to TRBD2 covers 8 bases. Per the germline V gene, CDR1 is SGHRS and CDR2 is YFSETQ. This CDR3 is 14 amino acids long. Trimming cost V 6 bases and J 4 bases; bases outside gene matches: 6. CDR3: CASTRGGLYNEQFF. For the CDR3, the DNA is TGCGCCAGCACCCGGGGGGGACTATACAATGAGCAGTTCTTC.

The chain recombines TRBV7-3 with TRBJ2-1; possible D gene TRBD2, 5 bases. The CDR3 extends over 15 amino acids. CDR1 and CDR2 from the germline V gene are SGHTA and FQGTGA. V was trimmed by 3 bases and J by 0 bases, leaving 9 bases between them. DNA for the CDR3: TGTGCCAGCAGCTTGTTGGGGAGCTCCTACAATGAGCAGTTCTTC. Translated: CASSLLGSSYNEQFF.

This sequence joins TRBV5-4 and TRBJ2-7; TRBD2 matches at 10 bases. This CDR3 region has 14 residues. CDR1 and CDR2 from the germline V gene are SGHNT and YYREEE (reference sequence). V was clipped by 4 bases and J by 5 bases; unmatched bases: 6. The CDR3 bases are TGTGCCAGCAGCAGAGCGGGGGGGCCGGACGAGCAGTACTTC. It encodes CASSRAGGPDEQYF.

V and J are TRBV5-8 and TRBJ1-2; TRBD1 is a possible D gene (6 bases). The germline gives CDR1 SGHTS, CDR2 YDEGEE. Trimming cost V 2 bases and J 6 bases, with 8 bases left between them. The CDR3 loop spans 12 amino acids. The CDR3 bases are TGTGCCAGCAGCTTTGGACAGAATGGCTACACCTTC. Residues: CASSFGQNGYTF.

V gene TRBV18 combines with J gene TRBJ1-5; 7 bases are shared with TRBD1. Germline CDR1 KGHSH, CDR2 LQKENI. The CDR3 runs to 15 residues. Losses at the gene ends were 2 bases for V and 4 bases for J; bases not matched to a gene: 5. The CDR3 region is CASSPETGLNQPQHF. In DNA form, the CDR3 reads TGTGCCAGCTCACCAGAGACAGGGTTGAATCAGCCCCAGCATTTT.

The V call is TRBV3-1 (or the pseudogene TRBV3-2), the J call TRBJ2-1; 12 positions agree with TRBD2. The CDR3 runs 17 residues. Germline-derived CDR1 and CDR2 are LGHDT and YNNKEL (reference sequence). The junction had 13 bases not matched to a gene; V was cut back by 3 bases and J by 10 bases. The CDR3 is CASSHALTSGGSWEQFF. CDR3 nucleotides: TGTGCCAGCAGCCATGCCCTGACTAGCGGGGGCTCGTGGGAGCAGTTCTTC.

This clone was seen only once. This chain links TRBV6-5 with TRBJ1-2; 8 nucleotides agree with TRBD1. V trimming: 5 bases; J trimming: 6 bases; junction bases outside the gene matches: 5. The CDR3 totals 13 residues. Germline V gene lookup returns CDR1 MNHEY and CDR2 SVGAGI. The CDR3 here is CASSQGAPNGYTF. The CDR3 DNA is TGTGCCAGCAGTCAGGGGGCCCCCAATGGCTACACCTTC.

The chain has TRBV5-1 and TRBJ1-4; the match to TRBD1 covers 8 bases. The germline V gene encodes CDR1 SGHRS and CDR2 YFSETQ. The V segment lost 1 base and the J segment 8 bases; nucleotides outside the gene matches: 7. The CDR3 totals 15 residues. The CDR3 is CASSLYQGADEKLFF. For the CDR3, the DNA is TGCGCCAGCAGCTTGTATCAGGGGGCCGACGAAAAACTGTTTTTT.

This rearrangement joins TRBV19 to TRBJ1-1; maybe TRBD1 (5 bases). The germline gives CDR1 LNHDA, CDR2 SQIVND (reference sequence). The CDR3 runs to 14 residues. Trimming stripped 3 bases from V and 12 bases from J, with 20 bases between. The DNA of the CDR3 is TGTGCCAGTAGTATCTTGGGGCTAAACGGAGAAACTTTCTTT. Its translation: CASSILGLNGETFF.

This chain links TRBV20-1 with TRBJ1-5; D unclear. Germline assignment: CDR1 DFQATT and CDR2 SNEGSKA (reference sequence). V was clipped by 3 bases and J by 4 bases, with 7 bases between them. CDR3 length: 12 residues. The CDR3 protein is CSASVQNQPQHF. The CDR3, as DNA: TGCAGTGCTAGTGTACAGAATCAGCCCCAGCATTTT.

The chain recombines TRBV7-9 with TRBJ2-5; TRBD2 matches at 8 bases. V trimming: 3 bases; J trimming: 5 bases; junction bases outside the gene matches: 17. This CDR3 is built from 18 residues. Per the germline V gene, CDR1 is SEHNR and CDR2 is FQNEAQ (reference sequence). The CDR3 DNA reads as TGTGCCAGCAGCTTTCATTTGGTGGCGGCGGGGGGACGGGAGACCCAGTACTTC. Amino acid sequence: CASSFHLVAAGGRETQYF.